Listed here are 6 T cell receptor beta chains from one sample, sequenced in a study of blood T cell repertoires in COVID-19. Sequencing was performed with immunoSEQ multiplex PCR; in TCRdb, only in-frame clones are kept and a portion is missing. The sample contains roughly 110,000 clones, 80% to 90% of which appear only once. The sample consisted of peripheral blood. The receptor source for this set is a man aged 35 to 55 with active or convalescent COVID-19.

The chain recombines TRBV5-1 with TRBJ1-2, with D unresolved. CDR3 length: 14 residues. Germline V lookup: CDR1 SGHRS, CDR2 YFSETQ. V lost 4 bases, J lost 6 bases, and 16 bases lay in between. Here the CDR3 reads CASSVDGVGNGYTF. In DNA, the CDR3 is TGCGCCAGCAGCGTTGACGGGGTTGGGAATGGCTACACCTTC.

This sequence joins TRBV6-5 and TRBJ1-2; weak D call: TRBD1 (5 bases). With 4 bases removed from V and 8 bases from J, the gap between germline ends came to 17 bases. The germline gives CDR1 MNHEY, CDR2 SVGAGI. This CDR3 has 14 residues. The CDR3, as DNA: TGTGCCAGCAGTTCGGTGGGGGGATTGCTAGGCTACACCTTC. It yields the protein CASSSVGGLLGYTF.

The chain joins TRBV6-5 to TRBJ1-2, with TRBD1 matching 9 bases. V gave up 6 bases and J gave up 4 bases; unmatched junction bases: 9. This CDR3 region has 15 residues. CDR1 is MNHEY, CDR2 SVGAGI, per germline. The CDR3 bases are TGTGCCAGCAGGACCGGGACAGGGCCTTTCTATGGCTACACCTTC. Translated, it gives CASRTGTGPFYGYTF.

J is TRBJ2-1 and V is TRBV6-4; 7 nucleotides match TRBD2. From germline, CDR1 is MRHNA and CDR2 SNTAGT. This CDR3 has 15 residues. The junction had 7 bases not matched to a gene; V was cut back by 4 bases and J by 4 bases. CDR3 in DNA: TGTGCCAGCAGTGTCGAGGGAGCGGGATACAATGAGCAGTTCTTC. Translation gives CASSVEGAGYNEQFF.

This chain uses TRBV6-5 with TRBJ1-6, with a weak D call TRBD1 (5 bases). Deletions cut 6 bases from V and 10 bases from J, with 10 bases between. CDR1 MNHEY and CDR2 SVGAGI come from the germline V gene. There are 12 residues in the CDR3. In nucleotides, the CDR3 is TGTGCCAGCAGCCGGGGGGAGTCACCCCTCCACTTT. Translated, it gives CASSRGESPLHF.

The chain has TRBV9 and TRBJ1-1, with unresolved D. The germline V and J ends were trimmed by 5 bases and 3 bases, with 14 bases remaining between them. From germline, CDR1 is SGDLS and CDR2 YYNGEE. This CDR3 is 14 amino acids long. The CDR3: CASSPAGRHTEAFF. CDR3 nucleotides: TGTGCCAGCAGTCCGGCGGGGAGGCACACTGAAGCTTTCTTT. The full variable domain, rest sourced from reference TRBV9 and TRBJ1-1, is DSGVTQTPKHLITATGQRVTLRCSPRSGDLSVYWYQQSLDQGLQFLIQYYNGEERAKGNILERFSAQQFPDLHSELNLSSLELGDSALYFCASSPAGRHTEAFFGQGTRLTVV.